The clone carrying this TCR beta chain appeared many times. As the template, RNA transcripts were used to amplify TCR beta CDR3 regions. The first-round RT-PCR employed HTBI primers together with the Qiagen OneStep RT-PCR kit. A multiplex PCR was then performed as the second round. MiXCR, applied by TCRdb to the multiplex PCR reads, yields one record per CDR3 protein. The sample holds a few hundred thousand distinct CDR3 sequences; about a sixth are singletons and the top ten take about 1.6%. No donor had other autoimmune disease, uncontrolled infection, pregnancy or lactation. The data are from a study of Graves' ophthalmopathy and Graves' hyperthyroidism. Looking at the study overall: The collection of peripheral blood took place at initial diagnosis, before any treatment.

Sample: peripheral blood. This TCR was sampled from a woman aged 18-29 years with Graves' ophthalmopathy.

This CDR3 is CASSLAFTGSSYEQYF. In DNA form, the CDR3 reads TGTGCCAGCAGCTTAGCGTTTACAGGGTCCTCCTACGAGCAGTACTTC. The chain carries TRBV7-2 and TRBJ2-7; TRBD1 might be the D (6 bases). With 0 bases removed from V and 0 bases from J, the gap between germline ends came to 12 bases. The length of the CDR3 is 16 residues. The germline V gene has CDR1 SGHTA and CDR2 FQGNSA.